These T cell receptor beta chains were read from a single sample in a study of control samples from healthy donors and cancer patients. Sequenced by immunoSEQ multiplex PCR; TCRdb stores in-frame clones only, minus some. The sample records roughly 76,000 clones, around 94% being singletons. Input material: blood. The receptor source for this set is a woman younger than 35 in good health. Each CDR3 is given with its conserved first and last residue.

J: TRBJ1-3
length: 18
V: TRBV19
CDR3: CASSIVGAAAISGNTIYF

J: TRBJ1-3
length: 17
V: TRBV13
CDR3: CASRFRTGGSSGNTIYF

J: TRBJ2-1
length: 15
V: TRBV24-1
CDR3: CATSDAGTRGNEQFF

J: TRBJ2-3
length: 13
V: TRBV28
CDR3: CASRSGITDTQYF

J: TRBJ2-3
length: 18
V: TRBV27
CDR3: CASSLYYPITELTDTQYF

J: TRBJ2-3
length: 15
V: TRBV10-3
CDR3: CAISEAGGFPDTQYF

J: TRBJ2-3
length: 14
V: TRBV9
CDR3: CASSVPPNGDTQYF

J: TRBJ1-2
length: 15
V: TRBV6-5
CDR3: CASSDEGGGWDGYTF

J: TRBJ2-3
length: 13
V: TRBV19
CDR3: CASSIELPDPQYF

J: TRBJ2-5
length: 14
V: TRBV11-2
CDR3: CASSLSGRRGTQYF

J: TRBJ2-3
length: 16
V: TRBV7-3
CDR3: CASSSGLAGGGNTQYF

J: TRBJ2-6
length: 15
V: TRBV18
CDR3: CASSKDAAGANVLTF

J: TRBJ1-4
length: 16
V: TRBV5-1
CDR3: CASSMGTGVTNEKLFF

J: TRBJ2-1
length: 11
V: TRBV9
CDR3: CASSRTTEQFF

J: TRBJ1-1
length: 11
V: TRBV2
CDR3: CASKESTEAFF

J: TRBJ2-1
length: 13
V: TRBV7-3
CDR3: CASSADPYNEQFF

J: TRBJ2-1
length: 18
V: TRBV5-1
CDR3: CASSLVSSGRARGNEQFF

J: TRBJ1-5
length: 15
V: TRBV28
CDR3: CASSYRAGGAQPQHF

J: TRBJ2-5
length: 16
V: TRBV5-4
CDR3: CASSSGTSGVQETQYF

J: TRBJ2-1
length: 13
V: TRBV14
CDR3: CASSGRNYNEQFF

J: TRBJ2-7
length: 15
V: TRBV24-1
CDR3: CATSERDRPLYEQYF

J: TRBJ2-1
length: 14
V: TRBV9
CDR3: CASSPRQGEGEQFF

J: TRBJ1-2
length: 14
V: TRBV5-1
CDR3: CASSFGGPTDGYTF

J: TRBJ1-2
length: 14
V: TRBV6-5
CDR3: CASSSWTENYGYTF

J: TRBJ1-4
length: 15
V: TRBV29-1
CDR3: CSVARTADTNEKLFF

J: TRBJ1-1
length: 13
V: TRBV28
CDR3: CASSFPGTTEAFF

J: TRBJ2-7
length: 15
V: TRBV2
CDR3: CASSEGEGATYKQYF

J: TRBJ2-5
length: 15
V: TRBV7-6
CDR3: CASSLAWLGGETQYF

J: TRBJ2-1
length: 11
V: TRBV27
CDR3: CASTRGGEQFF

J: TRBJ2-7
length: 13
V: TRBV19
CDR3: CASSSAGFYEQYF

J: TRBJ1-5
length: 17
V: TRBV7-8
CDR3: CASSPTGTGRSNQPQHF

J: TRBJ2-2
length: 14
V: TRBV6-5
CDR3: CASSPGPNTGELFF

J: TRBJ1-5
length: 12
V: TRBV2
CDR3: CASAGDGQPQHF

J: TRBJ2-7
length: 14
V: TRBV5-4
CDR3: CASSLEGQAYEQYF

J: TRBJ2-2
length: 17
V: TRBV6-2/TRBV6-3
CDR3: CASSPTQGALNTGELFF

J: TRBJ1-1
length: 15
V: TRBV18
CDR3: CASSPFGQTNTEAFF

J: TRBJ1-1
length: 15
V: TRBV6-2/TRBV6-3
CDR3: CASSYLGQGDTEAFF

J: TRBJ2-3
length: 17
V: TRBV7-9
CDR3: CASSEGPLAGNTDTQYF

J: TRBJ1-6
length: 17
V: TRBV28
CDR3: CASSLFGRGATGSPLHF

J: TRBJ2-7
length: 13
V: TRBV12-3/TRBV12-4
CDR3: CASSLIGGHEQYF

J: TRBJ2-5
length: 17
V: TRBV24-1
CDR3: CATSDRRTSGGGETQYF

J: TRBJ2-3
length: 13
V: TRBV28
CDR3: CATAGGASDTQYF

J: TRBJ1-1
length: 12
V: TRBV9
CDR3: CASSVGGTEAFF

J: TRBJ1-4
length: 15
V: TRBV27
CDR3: CASSPRDRPNEKLFF

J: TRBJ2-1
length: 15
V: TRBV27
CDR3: CASSHHGTGTNEQFF

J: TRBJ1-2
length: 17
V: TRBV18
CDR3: CASSPTRGSTANYGYTF

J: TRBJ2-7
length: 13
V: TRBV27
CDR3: CASSYQGTYEQYF

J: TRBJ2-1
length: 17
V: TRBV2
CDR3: CASSPSGTIYSYNEQFF

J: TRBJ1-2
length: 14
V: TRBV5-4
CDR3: CASSFRDRGGGYTF

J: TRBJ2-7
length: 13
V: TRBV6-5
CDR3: CASRAGGAYEQYF

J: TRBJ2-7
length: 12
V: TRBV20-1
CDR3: CSASWDSDEQYF

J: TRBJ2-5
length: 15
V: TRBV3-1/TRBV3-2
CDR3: CASSQAGGPVETQYF

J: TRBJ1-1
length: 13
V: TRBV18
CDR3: CASSPPVGAEAFF

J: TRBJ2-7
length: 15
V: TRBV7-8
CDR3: CASSRQGGRSYEQYF

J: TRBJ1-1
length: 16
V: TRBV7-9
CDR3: CASSLGHRGYDTEAFF

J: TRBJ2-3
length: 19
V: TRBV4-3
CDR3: CASSQDHSSGVPFTDTQYF

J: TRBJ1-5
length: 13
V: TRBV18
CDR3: CASSSLEGENQHF

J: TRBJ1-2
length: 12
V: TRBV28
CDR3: CASRQDSIFCTF

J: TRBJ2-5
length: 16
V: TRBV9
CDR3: CASSVSGRTLQETQYF